Listed here are 20 T cell receptor beta chains from one sample, sequenced in a study of blood T cell repertoires in COVID-19 (dated by TCRdb to 2020 to 2021). Receptors were amplified or captured by the immunoSEQ multiplex PCR assay. Held by TCRdb, this immuneACCESS table contains in-frame sequences only and omits some clones. Under half of the omission traces to an unresolved V gene where checked; the cause of the rest is unknown. This sample has 150,000 or so clones in its table, and 85% to 90% of those were observed once. The ten largest account for over 10% of the sample. Sequencing used peripheral blood. The receptor set was obtained from a man between 18 and 35 years old with COVID-19, enrolled during active disease.

V usage is TRBV4-2 and J usage is TRBJ2-1, with D unclear. V shed 4 bases and J shed 6 bases, with 16 bases lying between them. Germline-derived CDR1 and CDR2 are LGHNA and YNFKEQ. This CDR3 comprises 15 residues. CDR3 sequence reads: CASSRSVMVGNEQFF. The DNA for the CDR3 is TGTGCCAGCAGCCGCAGCGTAATGGTAGGCAATGAGCAGTTCTTC.

The rearrangement uses TRBV2 and TRBJ1-5, with D unclear. There are 12 residues in the CDR3. V lost 3 bases, J lost 4 bases, and 4 bases lay in between. Germline V CDR1 and CDR2: SNHLY, FYNNEI. CDR3 sequence (DNA): TGTGCCAGCAGTGAGACAAATCAGCCCCAGCATTTT. Amino acids: CASSETNQPQHF.

The gene calls are TRBV11-2 and TRBJ1-2, with D hard to call. Germline V gene data show CDR1 as SGHAT and CDR2 as FQNNGV. Trimming took off 5 bases at V and 3 bases at J, with 16 bases between the two ends. The CDR3 is 15 residues long. The chain's CDR3 is CASSPLRGHHYGYTF. DNA of the CDR3: TGTGCCAGCAGCCCCCTTCGAGGTCACCACTATGGCTACACCTTC.

The rearrangement links TRBV15 to TRBJ2-3; 8 bases align to TRBD2. Germline V gives CDR1 LNHNV, CDR2 YYDKDF (reference sequence). V shed 4 bases and J 1 base; nucleotides not matched to a gene: 7. CDR3 length: 16 residues. CDR3 DNA sequence: TGTGCCACCAGCACCGCAGTAGCGGGGCGCACAGATACGCAGTATTTT. This gives the protein CATSTAVAGRTDTQYF.

In the case of this clone: The junction does not match germline at one end; this may be a read error. This chain links TRBV7-2 with TRBJ1-4; 9 bases line up with TRBD1. The CDR3 is 15 residues long. Germline CDR1 SGHTA, CDR2 FQGNSA. This chain's CDR3 is CASTQRGGQGEKLLF. CDR3 sequence (DNA): TGTGCCAGCACCCAGAGGGGGGGACAGGGTGAAAAACTGCTTTTT. The whole variable domain, filled in from reference TRBV7-2 and TRBJ1-4, reads GAGVSQSPSNKVTEKGKDVELRCDPISGHTALYWYRQSLGQGLEFLIYFQGNSAPDKSGLPSDRFSAERTGGSVSTLTIQRTQQEDSAVYLCASTQRGGQGEKLLFGSGTQLSVL.

This chain joins TRBV7-9 and TRBJ2-7; TRBD2 agrees at 8 bases. Germline V CDR1 and CDR2: SEHNR, FQNEAQ (reference sequence). The CDR3 is made up of 16 amino acids. Trimming at V came to 2 bases and at J to 3 bases, leaving 9 bases not matched to a gene. CDR3 DNA sequence: TGTGCCAGCAGCTTAACTCTCGGGACTAGAGGCTACGAGCAGTACTTC. It translates to CASSLTLGTRGYEQYF. Combining the CDR3 with reference TRBV7-9 and TRBJ2-7 gives the whole variable domain DTGVSQNPRHKITKRGQNVTFRCDPISEHNRLYWYRQTLGQGPEFLTYFQNEAQLEKSRLLSDRFSAERPKGSFSTLEIQRTEQGDSAMYLCASSLTLGTRGYEQYFGPGTRLTVT.

The table lists this clone with a count of one. V and J are TRBV7-2 and TRBJ2-5, with 9 bases that match TRBD2. V lost 4 bases and J lost 3; bases outside the gene matches: 3. CDR3 length: 14 residues. Germline lookup yields CDR1 SGHTA and CDR2 FQGNSA. The CDR3 here is CASSSLAGKETQYF. The CDR3 DNA reads as TGTGCCAGCAGCTCGCTAGCGGGAAAAGAGACCCAGTACTTC.

The rearrangement uses TRBV2 and TRBJ2-5, with D possibly matching TRBD1 (6 bases). The germline gives CDR1 SNHLY, CDR2 FYNNEI. Trimming shortened V by 5 bases and J by 4 bases, and 20 bases separated the two germline ends. The CDR3 length is 16 residues. In DNA, the CDR3 is TGTGCCAGCAGTCTAACTCTTACAGGGAATGGAGAGACCCAGTACTTC. Translation: CASSLTLTGNGETQYF. Drawing the rest from reference TRBV2 and TRBJ2-5, the complete variable domain is EPEVTQTPSHQVTQMGQEVILRCVPISNHLYFYWYRQILGQKVEFLVSFYNNEISEKSEIFDDQFSVERPDGSNFTLKIRSTKLEDSAMYFCASSLTLTGNGETQYFGPGTRLLVL.

The chain recombines TRBV30 with TRBJ2-3, with unresolved D. The CDR3 is 11 residues long. V lost 3 bases to trimming and J lost 4 bases, with 5 bases between them. Germline CDR1 and CDR2: GTSNPN and SVGIG (reference sequence). In nucleotides, the CDR3 is TGTGCCTGGAGGAGGTCAGATACGCAGTATTTT. Protein sequence: CAWRRSDTQYF.

This chain uses TRBV11-2 with TRBJ2-7, with D maybe TRBD2 (5 bases). CDR1 is SGHAT, CDR2 FQNNGV, per germline. The ends were cut back, 5 bases at V and 9 bases at J, with 20 bases in the middle. The CDR3 runs 14 residues. CDR3 residues: CASSLSTPGRWQYF. The DNA of the CDR3 is TGTGCCAGCAGCCTTTCGACCCCGGGAAGATGGCAGTACTTC.

The chain employs TRBV28 and TRBJ1-5; 7 positions match TRBD1. V gave up 7 bases and J gave up 5 bases; unmatched junction bases: 8. The germline gives CDR1 MDHEN, CDR2 SYDVKM. The CDR3 extends over 14 amino acids. The CDR3 protein is CASTRRDSHQPQHF. The CDR3 DNA follows: TGTGCCAGCACCCGCCGGGACAGCCATCAGCCCCAGCATTTT.

The genes are TRBV27 and TRBJ2-7, with 9 bases that match TRBD1. CDR1 and CDR2 (germline): MNHEY, SMNVEV (reference sequence). J lost 2 bases, V lost 3 bases, and 8 bases had no gene match. CDR3 length equals 16 residues. The CDR3 bases are TGTGCCAGCAGTTTCCAGGGGACAGGGCAACCCTACGAGCAGTACTTC. Amino acid sequence: CASSFQGTGQPYEQYF.

This clone occurred once. The CDR3 DNA reads TGTGCCAGCAGCTTGCCCCACAGGGGGCACAGTGAGCAGTTCTTC. Translated: CASSLPHRGHSEQFF. This chain connects TRBV7-8 to TRBJ2-1, with 9 bases identical to TRBD1. This CDR3 has 15 amino acids. Germline CDR1 reads SGHVS; CDR2 reads FQNEAQ. V lost 3 bases to trimming and J lost 9 bases; unmatched junction nucleotides: 9.

This clone was seen a single time. In nucleotides, the CDR3 is TGTGCCAGCAACAGATGGCTAGCGGGAGGCGAGACCCAGTACTTC. It encodes CASNRWLAGGETQYF. The rearrangement joins TRBV7-8 to TRBJ2-5; 11 bases agree with TRBD2. This CDR3 contains 15 residues. With 7 bases clipped from V and 5 bases from J, the junction kept 9 bases outside the gene matches. The germline V gene has CDR1 SGHVS and CDR2 FQNEAQ.

This chain links TRBV30 with TRBJ1-6; D gene uncertain. CDR1 and CDR2 (germline): GTSNPN, SVGIG (reference sequence). CDR3 length equals 16 residues. V lost 4 bases and J lost 0, with 13 bases in between. The CDR3 sequence: CAWTHPTSSYNSPLHF. The CDR3 DNA follows: TGTGCCTGGACCCATCCAACCAGCTCCTATAATTCACCCCTCCACTTT.

V and J are TRBV29-1 and TRBJ2-3; 8 bases are shared with TRBD2. V lost 2 bases, J lost 5 bases, and 9 bases stayed unmatched. Germline V gene data show CDR1 as SQVTM and CDR2 as ANQGSEA. The CDR3 has 15 amino acids. The DNA for the CDR3 is TGCAGCGTTGAACGAGGACGGGAGGGCCTAGATACGCAGTATTTT. Its protein product is CSVERGREGLDTQYF.

The gene calls are TRBV6-2 or TRBV6-3 and TRBJ1-3; a weak D match, TRBD1 (5 bases). Per the germline V gene, CDR1 is MNHEY and CDR2 is SVGEGT. V was trimmed by 0 bases and J by 5 bases, leaving 8 bases between them. The CDR3 extends over 14 amino acids. CDR3 sequence: CASSYSKGRNTIYF. CDR3 sequence (DNA): TGTGCCAGCAGTTACTCGAAGGGGAGAAACACCATATATTTT.

CDR3 nucleotides: TGTGCCTGGAGTCCACAGGGACGGAGGAACACTGAAGCTTTCTTT. Translation: CAWSPQGRRNTEAFF. V usage is TRBV30 and J usage is TRBJ1-1, with a possible D match to TRBD1 (6 bases). The CDR3 is made up of 15 amino acids. V gave up 2 bases and J gave up 1 base, with 14 bases separating them. Germline values: CDR1 GTSNPN, CDR2 SVGIG (reference sequence).

The chain recombines TRBV9 with TRBJ1-1, with D possibly TRBD1 on 5 matching bases. Looked up from germline, CDR1 is SGDLS and CDR2 is YYNGEE. This CDR3 region has 15 residues. V lost 0 bases and J lost 4, with 13 bases in between. CDR3 protein: CASSVAQGEGTEAFF. The DNA of the CDR3 is TGTGCCAGCAGCGTAGCCCAAGGGGAGGGCACTGAAGCTTTCTTT.

The J gene is TRBJ1-1, the V gene TRBV18; 8 bases match TRBD1. Losses at the gene ends were 3 bases for V and 3 bases for J; bases not matched to a gene: 3. The length of the CDR3 is 14 residues. Germline V gives CDR1 KGHSH, CDR2 LQKENI. CDR3 bases: TGTGCCAGCTCACCCCCAGGGGGCTACACTGAAGCTTTCTTT. It translates to CASSPPGGYTEAFF. The entire variable domain, with the rest obtained from reference TRBV18 and TRBJ1-1, is as follows: NAGVMQNPRHLVRRRGQEARLRCSPMKGHSHVYWYRQLPEEGLKFMVYLQKENIIDESGMPKERFSAEFPKEGPSILRIQQVVRGDSAAYFCASSPPGGYTEAFFGQGTRLTVV.